This T cell receptor (beta chain) derives from a study of cytomegalovirus exposure and HLA in healthy donors. As regards this clone: What it binds is not known.

There are 15 residues in the CDR3. Looked up from germline, CDR1 is SGHVS and CDR2 is FNYEAQ. V was pared by 5 bases and J by 0 bases, with 11 bases between. Study-level points and caveats: In vitro work confirmed that a few CMV-associated chains recognize CMV antigens.

A multiplex PCR was run with 60 Vbeta primers and 13 Jbeta primers. TCRdb's table, derived via immunoSEQ multiplex PCR, lists solely in-frame clones and lacks some. The repertoire holds about 140,000 clones, approximately 63% seen once, with approximately 2% in the top ten. The origin of this receptor is a woman aged 55-70 years in good health and CMV-seropositive. The sample taken for sequencing was PBMCs. The V call is TRBV7-6, the J call TRBJ1-3; D gene unclear. The CDR3 DNA reads as TGTGCCAGCAGCCAGATGGCGGTCTCTGGAAACACCATATATTTT. Translation gives CASSQMAVSGNTIYF. The full variable domain, in which reference TRBV7-6 and TRBJ1-3 provide the parts outside the CDR3, is GAGVSQSPRYKVTKRGQDVALRCDPISGHVSLYWYRQALGQGPEFLTYFNYEAQQDKSGLPNDRFSAERPEGSISTLTIQRTEQRDSAMYRCASSQMAVSGNTIYFGEGSWLTVV.